This T cell receptor (beta chain) was profiled in a study of identical twins. Notes on the study in general: Out-of-frame beta sequences exhibited a weaker degree of excess twin sharing.

Of note for this clonotype: Its antigen remains unidentified.

cDNA molecules carried unique molecular identifiers, and template switching added a universal primer site. TCRdb called the 5' RACE reads again in MiXCR, with one record for every CDR3 protein. The table shows approximately 300,000 distinct CDR3 sequences, with over 8.5% occurring only once. This CDR3 has 12 residues. The V gene lost 10 bases and the J gene lost 6 bases, with 14 bases spanning the gap. Germline V gives CDR1 MNHNY, CDR2 SVGAGI (reference sequence). The sample was also linked to a second study, of yellow fever vaccine responses in identical twins.

This chain links TRBV6-6 with TRBJ2-3; maybe TRBD2 (6 bases). The sequenced sample consisted of CD8+ T cells sorted from blood. This clonotype was sampled from a woman younger than 30 in good health. Written as DNA, the CDR3 is TGTGCCATCGGCGGGGCCCCGGATACGCAGTATTTT. Its translation: CAIGGAPDTQYF.